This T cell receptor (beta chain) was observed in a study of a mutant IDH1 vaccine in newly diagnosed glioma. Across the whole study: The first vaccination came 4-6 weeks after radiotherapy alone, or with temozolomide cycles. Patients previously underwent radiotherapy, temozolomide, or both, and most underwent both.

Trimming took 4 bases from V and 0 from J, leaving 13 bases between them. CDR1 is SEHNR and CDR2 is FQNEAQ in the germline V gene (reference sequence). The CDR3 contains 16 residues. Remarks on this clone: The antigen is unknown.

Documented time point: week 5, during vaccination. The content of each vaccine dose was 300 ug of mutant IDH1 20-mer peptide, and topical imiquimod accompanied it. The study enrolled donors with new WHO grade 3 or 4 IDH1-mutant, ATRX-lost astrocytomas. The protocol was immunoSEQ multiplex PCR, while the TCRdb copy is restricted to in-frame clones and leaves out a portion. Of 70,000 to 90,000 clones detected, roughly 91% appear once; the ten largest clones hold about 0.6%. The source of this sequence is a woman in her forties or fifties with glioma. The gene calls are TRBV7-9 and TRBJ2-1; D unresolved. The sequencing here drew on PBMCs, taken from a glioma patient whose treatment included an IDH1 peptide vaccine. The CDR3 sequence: CASSSTPVFSYNEQFF. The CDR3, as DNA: TGTGCCAGCAGCTCAACTCCAGTTTTCTCCTACAATGAGCAGTTCTTC.